This section outlines one TCR beta chain sequence together with its context. Data came from immunoSEQ multiplex PCR; TCRdb stores just in-frame clones and leaves some out. The sample comprises 60,000 to 70,000 clones, roughly 84% of which are singletons, and less than 7% rests with the top ten. The data are from a study of blood T cell repertoires in COVID-19. Study-wide background: Sites across the United States, Italy and Spain contributed samples from acute and convalescent COVID-19.

Germline V gene lookup returns CDR1 ENHRY and CDR2 SYGVKD. With V trimmed by 3 bases and J by 5 bases, 1 base remained unmatched. The CDR3 contains 15 residues. This sequence was found in a woman aged 70-85 years with acute or convalescent COVID-19. The chain uses TRBV10-3 and TRBJ2-5, with 15 nucleotides matching TRBD2. Sequenced: peripheral blood. The CDR3 spells CAISDGLAGGETQYF. The CDR3 DNA is TGTGCCATCAGTGACGGACTAGCGGGGGGGGAGACCCAGTACTTC.